The T cell receptor (beta chain) under discussion was sequenced for a study of OX40 agonist ivuxolimab in advanced cancers. Study-wide context: From about 23 to 85 years was the age range, with a mean of 60 years, and nearly 85% were male. Partial responses were seen in three patients, one with hepatocellular carcinoma and two with cutaneous melanoma. General study results and limits: Clonal expansion among partial responders at 0.1-3.0 mg/kg ranked near the lowest.

This clone was detected a few times. What it binds is unknown. The repertoire was sequenced with immunoSEQ multiplex PCR; TCRdb's copy has only in-frame clones and lacks some. The sample contains fewer than 25,000 clones, less than 80% of which appear only once. V lost 7 bases and J lost 3, with 16 bases in between. CDR1 is PRHDT and CDR2 is FYEKMQ in the germline V gene (reference sequence). The CDR3 totals 14 residues. The chain employs TRBV13 and TRBJ2-7, with unresolved D. The sequence was obtained from an adult with an advanced solid tumor such as melanoma, head and neck, liver or kidney cancer. The sequencing here drew on CD4+ or CD8+ T cells sorted from blood, taken in a trial of the OX40 agonist ivuxolimab. The CDR3 protein is CASTEGDLLYEQYF. CDR3 sequence (DNA): TGTGCCAGCACCGAAGGTGACTTACTCTACGAGCAGTACTTC.